The rows below give T cell receptor beta chains drawn from one sample of a study of OX40 agonist ivuxolimab in advanced cancers. Method: immunoSEQ multiplex PCR; TCRdb's copy keeps in-frame clones and lacks some. This sample yields approximately 61,000 clones, of which approximately 78% are seen a single time; around 1.9% belongs to the top ten. Sequencing was performed on CD4+ or CD8+ T cells sorted from blood, taken in a trial of the OX40 agonist ivuxolimab. These receptors came from an adult with an advanced solid tumor such as melanoma, head and neck, liver or kidney cancer. Each CDR3 is given with its conserved first and last residue. D genes are given only for firm matches. Size is stated for part of the rows, as once, few or many counts, or as a class when the clone is expanded.

TRBD2,TRBV5-6,TRBJ2-7,NA,CASSPPYGRSSYEQYF,TGTGCCAGCAGCCCCCCCTACGGGAGGAGCTCCTACGAGCAGTACTTC
NA,TRBV27,TRBJ2-7,NA,CASSLLATNSYEQYF,TGTGCCAGCAGTTTATTGGCGACCAACTCCTACGAGCAGTACTTC
NA,TRBV19,TRBJ2-2,few,CATTGDTGELFF,TGTGCCACCACGGGGGACACCGGGGAGCTGTTTTTT
NA,TRBV9,TRBJ1-2,NA,CASRLSGGANYGYTF,TGTGCCAGCAGACTAAGTGGGGGGGCCAACTATGGCTACACCTTC
NA,TRBV5-1,TRBJ2-1,NA,CASSDPTGSNEQFF,TGCGCCAGCAGCGACCCAACCGGTAGTAATGAGCAGTTCTTC
TRBD1,TRBV2,TRBJ1-5,NA,CASSAGTGGLKAPQHF,TGTGCCAGCAGTGCCGGGACAGGGGGCCTAAAGGCGCCCCAGCATTTT
TRBD1,TRBV19,TRBJ1-1,NA,CASSGGRGRLGTEAFF,TGTGCCAGTAGTGGTGGCAGGGGGCGTCTTGGGACTGAAGCTTTCTTT
NA,TRBV7-8,TRBJ1-1,NA,CASSLVGTAGGLNTEAFF,TGTGCCAGCAGCTTAGTGGGAACAGCAGGAGGTTTGAACACTGAAGCTTTCTTT
NA,TRBV7-6,TRBJ2-5,NA,CASSYQPGRDETQYF,TGTGCCAGCAGTTATCAGCCGGGAAGGGACGAGACCCAGTACTTC
NA,TRBV25-1,TRBJ1-4,NA,CASSRGTWGSHEKLFF,TGTGCCAGCAGTCGGGGCACTTGGGGTTCGCATGAAAAACTGTTTTTT
TRBD2,TRBV30,TRBJ2-5,NA,CACNGGEGSKSETQYF,TGTGCCTGCAACGGGGGGGAGGGCAGTAAATCGGAGACCCAGTACTTC
NA,TRBV6-5,TRBJ2-5,NA,CASSYSETQYF,TGTGCCAGCAGTTACTCAGAGACCCAGTACTTC
TRBD1,TRBV5-3,TRBJ1-5,few,CARSFGQGSSAQHF,TGTGCCAGAAGCTTCGGACAGGGGTCATCAGCCCAGCATTTT
NA,TRBV30,TRBJ2-3,NA,CACSGGLQDTQYF,TGTGCCTGCTCAGGGGGGCTACAAGATACGCAGTATTTT
TRBD2,TRBV30,TRBJ2-3,NA,CAWSARHTLAGMDTQYF,TGTGCCTGGAGCGCACGCCACACACTAGCGGGAATGGATACGCAGTATTTT
TRBD2,TRBV11-3,TRBJ2-3,NA,CASSLGLAVPASTDTQYF,TGTGCCAGCAGCCTGGGACTAGCGGTGCCCGCTAGCACAGATACGCAGTATTTT
NA,TRBV29-1,TRBJ2-1,NA,CSVGTGDEQFF,TGCAGCGTTGGGACGGGGGATGAGCAGTTCTTC
NA,TRBV29-1,TRBJ1-1,NA,CSGNREVDTEAFF,TGCAGCGGTAATAGGGAGGTCGACACTGAAGCTTTCTTT
TRBD2,TRBV15,TRBJ2-3,NA,CATSRGLAGGPGDTQYF,TGTGCCACCAGCAGGGGACTAGCGGGAGGGCCAGGGGATACGCAGTATTTT
NA,TRBV5-1,TRBJ2-7,once,CASSLALAQNEQYF,TGCGCCAGCAGCTTGGCCTTGGCACAGAACGAGCAGTACTTC
NA,TRBV6-5,TRBJ1-4,NA,CARAPGKLFF,TGTGCCAGGGCCCCAGGAAAACTGTTTTTT
NA,TRBV5-1,TRBJ2-5,NA,CASSLATGTETQYF,TGCGCCAGCAGCTTGGCGACAGGTACGGAGACCCAGTACTTC
NA,TRBV5-1,TRBJ1-4,NA,CASSLENEKLFF,TGCGCCAGCAGCTTGGAGAATGAAAAACTGTTTTTT
TRBD1,TRBV25-1,TRBJ2-7,NA,CASSESRGTGHSYEQYF,TGTGCCAGCAGTGAAAGCAGGGGGACAGGCCACTCCTACGAGCAGTACTTC
NA,TRBV7-3,TRBJ2-2,NA,CASSPRTGELFF,TGTGCCAGCAGCCCACGGACCGGGGAGCTGTTTTTT
NA,TRBV5-1,TRBJ1-3,NA,CASSYDFSGNTIYF,TGCGCCAGCAGCTATGACTTCTCTGGAAACACCATATATTTT
TRBD1,TRBV7-3,TRBJ2-1,NA,CASSLLGQGSNEQFF,TGTGCCAGCAGCTTATTAGGACAGGGGTCGAATGAGCAGTTCTTC
NA,TRBV11-2,TRBJ1-1,NA,CASSPPGRMNTEAFF,TGTGCCAGCAGCCCACCGGGACGGATGAACACTGAAGCTTTCTTT
TRBD1,TRBV5-4,TRBJ1-3,NA,CASSQGGSNSGNTIYF,TGTGCCAGCAGCCAGGGGGGATCAAACTCTGGAAACACCATATATTTT
TRBD1,TRBV7-2,TRBJ2-2,NA,CASSLVTGVAGELFF,TGTGCCAGCAGCTTAGTGACAGGGGTTGCCGGGGAGCTGTTTTTT
TRBD1,TRBV5-1,TRBJ2-3,NA,CASSWQGVRTDTQYF,TGCGCCAGCAGCTGGCAGGGGGTCCGCACAGATACGCAGTATTTT
NA,TRBV5-8,TRBJ1-4,NA,CASSLWGSGANEKLFF,TGTGCCAGCAGCTTATGGGGGTCAGGAGCTAATGAAAAACTGTTTTTT
TRBD2,TRBV7-9,TRBJ2-7,NA,CASSLGGGRATYEQYF,TGTGCCAGCAGCTTAGGAGGCGGGAGGGCTACCTACGAGCAGTACTTC
NA,TRBV13,TRBJ1-1,NA,CASSLDLGTEAFF,TGTGCCAGCAGCTTAGATTTAGGGACTGAAGCTTTCTTT
NA,TRBV5-4,TRBJ1-5,NA,CASSLWQGSNQPQHF,TGTGCCAGCAGCTTGTGGCAGGGTAGCAATCAGCCCCAGCATTTT
NA,TRBV14,TRBJ2-1,NA,CASSGPGQTYNEQFF,TGTGCCAGCAGCGGGCCGGGGCAGACCTACAATGAGCAGTTCTTC
NA,TRBV5-1,TRBJ1-1,NA,CASSLGAAGQNTEAFF,TGCGCCAGCAGCTTGGGAGCCGCAGGACAAAACACTGAAGCTTTCTTT
NA,TRBV2,TRBJ1-1,NA,CASTAQGIVNTEAFF,TGTGCCAGCACTGCACAGGGAATCGTGAACACTGAAGCTTTCTTT
NA,TRBV15,TRBJ2-5,NA,CATSRGTGGESETQYF,TGTGCCACCAGCAGAGGTACGGGGGGCGAATCTGAGACCCAGTACTTC
TRBD2,TRBV12-5,TRBJ2-1,NA,CASGFLAGSARNNEQFF,TGTGCTAGTGGTTTCCTAGCGGGTTCAGCCAGAAACAATGAGCAGTTCTTC
TRBD1,TRBV7-2,TRBJ1-2,NA,CASSLARTGTLGGYTF,TGTGCCAGCAGCTTAGCTCGGACAGGGACTCTCGGTGGCTACACCTTC
NA,TRBV5-4,TRBJ2-7,NA,CASSLHSEQYF,TGTGCCAGCAGCTTACATTCCGAGCAGTACTTC
NA,TRBV18,TRBJ2-3,few,CASSPSRQFTDTQYF,TGTGCCAGCTCACCATCTCGTCAGTTTACAGATACGCAGTATTTT
NA,TRBV15,TRBJ1-4,NA,CATSRPGPGEKLFF,TGTGCCACCAGCAGACCGGGACCCGGGGAAAAACTGTTTTTT
TRBD1,TRBV11-3,TRBJ2-2,NA,CASSSGQGTGELFF,TGTGCCAGCAGCTCGGGACAGGGCACCGGGGAGCTGTTTTTT
TRBD1,TRBV10-1,TRBJ1-1,NA,CASRQGAFTEAFF,TGCGCCAGCAGACAGGGGGCGTTCACTGAAGCTTTCTTT
TRBD1,TRBV5-8,TRBJ1-2,NA,CASSPGQLTDYGYTF,TGTGCCAGCAGCCCGGGACAGCTTACGGACTATGGCTACACCTTC
NA,TRBV4-2,TRBJ2-2,few,CASSQGEFGELFF,TGTGCCAGCAGCCAAGGGGAGTTCGGGGAGCTGTTTTTT
TRBD2,TRBV2,TRBJ2-1,few,CASRWYPSSGFNEQFF,TGTGCCAGCAGATGGTATCCGTCTAGCGGGTTCAATGAGCAGTTCTTC
TRBD1,TRBV7-8,TRBJ1-2,NA,CASTALDRTLGGYTF,TGTGCCAGCACCGCCCTGGACAGGACCTTGGGTGGCTACACCTTC
NA,TRBV15,TRBJ2-3,once,CATSRDAQSTDTQYF,TGTGCCACCAGCAGAGATGCCCAAAGCACAGATACGCAGTATTTT
NA,TRBV6-5,TRBJ1-4,NA,CASSYGGEEKLFF,TGTGCCAGCAGTTATGGGGGGGAGGAAAAACTGTTTTTT
NA,TRBV20-1,TRBJ2-1,NA,CSADLGDEQFF,TGCAGTGCCGACCTGGGGGATGAGCAGTTCTTC
TRBD2,TRBV19,TRBJ2-6,NA,CASSKGLAGGSGANVLTF,TGTGCCAGTAGTAAGGGACTAGCGGGAGGATCTGGGGCCAACGTCCTGACTTTC